This entry lists 29 T cell receptor beta chains sequenced from one sample in a study of cytomegalovirus exposure and HLA in healthy donors. Vbeta (60) and Jbeta (13) primers were used in the PCR. Profiling relied on immunoSEQ multiplex PCR, and the TCRdb table lists in-frame clones only, not all of them. The sample has some 220,000 clones; about 85% are singletons. Sequencing used PBMCs. These receptors were collected from a girl aged 2-9 years in good health and CMV-seronegative.

The V and J genes are TRBV7-9 and TRBJ2-7; D is perhaps TRBD1 (5 bases). Trimming stripped 2 bases from V and 2 bases from J, with 10 bases between. The germline V gene has CDR1 SEHNR and CDR2 FQNEAQ (reference sequence). The CDR3 runs 14 residues. CDR3 loop: CASSLKQATYEQYF. CDR3 nucleotide sequence: TGTGCCAGCAGCTTAAAACAGGCCACCTACGAGCAGTACTTC. Full variable domain (outside the CDR3, taken from reference TRBV7-9 and TRBJ2-7): DTGVSQNPRHKITKRGQNVTFRCDPISEHNRLYWYRQTLGQGPEFLTYFQNEAQLEKSRLLSDRFSAERPKGSFSTLEIQRTEQGDSAMYLCASSLKQATYEQYFGPGTRLTVT.

V is TRBV27 and J is TRBJ2-7; D is ambiguous. The CDR3 loop spans 13 amino acids. V lost 6 bases and J 2 bases, leaving 11 bases between the germline ends. Germline lookup yields CDR1 MNHEY and CDR2 SMNVEV (reference sequence). The CDR3 protein is CASSPKVAYEQYF. CDR3 in DNA: TGTGCCAGCAGCCCAAAAGTAGCCTACGAGCAGTACTTC.

Turning to this clone: The junction departs from germline at one end; a sequencing error may be responsible. The chain is built from TRBV7-2 and TRBJ2-2; tentatively, D is TRBD2 (6 bases). CDR3 length: 14 amino acids. Germline V gives CDR1 SGHTA, CDR2 FQGNSA. The CDR3 nucleotides read TGTGCCAGCAGCACTGGCGGGGTCAAGGCGAAGGAGGATTTT. Translating gives CASSTGGVKAKEDF.

This clone was recorded a few times. The V call is TRBV30, the J call TRBJ2-5, with D perhaps matching TRBD1 (5 bases). The germline gives CDR1 GTSNPN, CDR2 SVGIG (reference sequence). The V end was cut by 5 bases, the J end by 2 bases, with 6 bases between. The CDR3 runs to 11 residues. The CDR3 spells CAWAGQETQYF. As DNA, the CDR3 is TGTGCCTGGGCAGGGCAAGAGACCCAGTACTTC.

The chain uses TRBV4-1 and TRBJ2-5; no clear D gene. Trimming cost V 3 bases and J 0 bases, with 8 bases left between them. This CDR3 is 14 amino acids long. The V gene's germline CDR1 is MGHRA and CDR2 YSYEKL. The chain's CDR3 is CASSQEMYQETQYF. The DNA for the CDR3 is TGCGCCAGCAGCCAGGAGATGTACCAAGAGACCCAGTACTTC.

The V and J genes are TRBV6-6 and TRBJ2-1; 9 nucleotides line up with TRBD2. After removal of 6 bases from V and 2 bases from J, the junction contained 5 bases not matched to a gene. The CDR3 is made up of 15 amino acids. The germline CDR1 and CDR2 sequences are MNHNY and SVGAGI (reference sequence). The CDR3 sequence is CASRDSGGAYNEQFF. The CDR3 coding sequence is TGTGCCAGCAGAGATAGCGGGGGAGCCTACAATGAGCAGTTCTTC.

V usage is TRBV11-2 and J usage is TRBJ2-7; 10 nucleotides agree with TRBD1. Per germline, CDR1 SGHAT and CDR2 FQNNGV. The CDR3 has 17 residues. Losses at the gene ends were 5 bases for V and 0 bases for J; bases not matched to a gene: 10. The DNA of the CDR3 is TGTGCCAGCAGCCACCCGACAGGGGGCTTGGGCTCCTACGAGCAGTACTTC. The encoded protein is CASSHPTGGLGSYEQYF. The full variable domain, in which reference TRBV11-2 and TRBJ2-7 provide the parts outside the CDR3, is EAGVAQSPRYKIIEKRQSVAFWCNPISGHATLYWYQQILGQGPKLLIQFQNNGVVDDSQLPKDRFSAERLKGVDSTLKIQPAKLEDSAVYLCASSHPTGGLGSYEQYFGPGTRLTVT.

The V and J genes are TRBV5-8 and TRBJ1-2; no clear D. The germline V gene has CDR1 SGHTS and CDR2 YDEGEE. V was clipped by 6 bases and J by 4 bases, with 16 bases between them. This CDR3 has 14 residues. This chain's CDR3 is CASTRGVWSYGYTF. CDR3 nucleotide sequence: TGTGCCAGCACCAGAGGTGTTTGGAGCTATGGCTACACCTTC.

The sample holds one count of this clone. The CDR3 DNA is TGTGCCTGGAGTTCAGGGGGATACACCATATATTTT. Encoded protein: CAWSSGGYTIYF. The chain combines TRBV30 with TRBJ1-3; TRBD1 aligns across 7 bases. V gave up 2 bases and J gave up 8 bases; unmatched junction bases: 3. This CDR3 has 12 residues. Germline V lookup: CDR1 GTSNPN, CDR2 SVGIG (reference sequence).

This sequence joins TRBV30 and TRBJ2-7; 9 bases line up with TRBD1. Germline V gene lookup returns CDR1 GTSNPN and CDR2 SVGIG (reference sequence). J was trimmed by 2 bases and V by 3 bases; bases with no gene match: 5. The CDR3 has 14 amino acids. The chain's CDR3 is CAWSGTGKPYEQYF. Here the CDR3 DNA reads TGTGCCTGGAGCGGGACAGGGAAGCCCTACGAGCAGTACTTC.

The chain couples TRBV5-4 to TRBJ2-5, with 8 bases fitting TRBD2. The CDR3 covers 18 residues. In germline, CDR1 is SGHNT, CDR2 YYREEE (reference sequence). V gave up 4 bases and J gave up 2 bases; unmatched junction bases: 16. This chain's CDR3 is CASSTGDRGGIKQETQYF. In DNA, the CDR3 is TGTGCCAGCAGCACGGGAGACCGGGGGGGCATAAAGCAAGAGACCCAGTACTTC.

V and J are TRBV7-6 and TRBJ2-3, with D perhaps matching TRBD2 (6 bases). Deletions cut 0 bases from V and 0 bases from J, with 19 bases between. Germline-derived CDR1 and CDR2 are SGHVS and FNYEAQ. The CDR3 has 19 residues. CDR3 sequence (DNA): TGTGCCAGCAGCTTAGCGGCCCTAGCGCCTTTATCTAGCACAGATACGCAGTATTTT. This translates into CASSLAALAPLSSTDTQYF.

This chain joins TRBV6-5 and TRBJ2-7, with 11 bases identical to TRBD1. The CDR3 sequence is 15 residues long. Germline CDR1 MNHEY, CDR2 SVGAGI. The trim removed 2 bases at V and 4 bases at J, leaving 4 bases unmatched. The CDR3 DNA sequence: TGTGCCAGCAGTTACCTCGGGACAGGGGGTTACGAGCAGTACTTC. This translates into CASSYLGTGGYEQYF.

The chain has TRBV11-2 and TRBJ1-2; D is ambiguous. The germline V gene has CDR1 SGHAT and CDR2 FQNNGV. Trimming took 0 bases from V and 2 from J, leaving 10 bases between them. CDR3 length equals 15 residues. CDR3: CASSLDSPGNYGYTF. The CDR3, as DNA: TGTGCCAGCAGCTTAGATAGTCCGGGGAACTATGGCTACACCTTC.

The chain uses TRBV6-1 and TRBJ1-2; D might be TRBD1 (5 bases). The V gene's germline CDR1 is MNHNS and CDR2 SASEGT. Trimming cost V 6 bases and J 4 bases, with 15 bases left between them. The CDR3 has 14 residues. The CDR3 is CASSPRGWGYGYTF. In nucleotides, the CDR3 is TGTGCCAGCAGCCCAAGGGGTTGGGGCTATGGCTACACCTTC.

This rearrangement joins TRBV2 to TRBJ1-5; 7 bases match TRBD1. The germline V gene has CDR1 SNHLY and CDR2 FYNNEI. The CDR3 length is 14 residues. The V gene end was trimmed by 4 bases and the J gene end by 4 bases; junction bases not matched to a gene: 4. CDR3 sequence reads: CASSADRKNQPQHF. CDR3 coding DNA: TGTGCCAGCAGTGCGGACAGGAAGAATCAGCCCCAGCATTTT.

This clone was seen a handful of times. The rearrangement links TRBV11-2 to TRBJ1-6; the D gene is possibly TRBD1 (6 bases). The germline V and J ends were trimmed by 3 bases and 7 bases, with 16 bases remaining between them. CDR1 and CDR2 from the germline V gene are SGHAT and FQNNGV. The CDR3 is made up of 16 amino acids. CDR3 sequence: CASSFNRASRNSPLHF. CDR3 DNA sequence: TGTGCCAGCAGCTTTAACAGGGCCTCGCGGAATTCACCCCTCCACTTT.

The chain combines TRBV6-5 with TRBJ1-2, with D maybe TRBD1 (5 bases). In germline, CDR1 is MNHEY, CDR2 SVGAGI. Trimming removed 0 bases from V and 7 bases from J, with 15 bases in between. The CDR3 spans 15 residues. The CDR3 bases are TGTGCCAGCAGTTACTCGAGTACGGGGGGTGTTGGCTACACCTTC. Its protein is CASSYSSTGGVGYTF.

V is TRBV30 and J is TRBJ2-7, with D maybe TRBD1 (7 bases). CDR3 length: 15 amino acids. Deletions cut 0 bases from V and 4 bases from J, with 16 bases between. Germline V lookup: CDR1 GTSNPN, CDR2 SVGIG (reference sequence). The CDR3 DNA reads TGTGCCTGGAGTGTGAAGGACAGGCGGGGTTACGAGCAGTACTTC. Protein: CAWSVKDRRGYEQYF.

V usage is TRBV4-2 and J usage is TRBJ2-7, with 8 bases that match TRBD2. The CDR3 spans 19 residues. V was pared by 1 base and J by 2 bases, with 16 bases of the junction left unmatched. Germline CDR1 LGHNA, CDR2 YNFKEQ. The CDR3: CASSQVGNAIPGGPYEQYF. The CDR3 DNA follows: TGTGCCAGCAGCCAAGTGGGCAATGCAATCCCGGGAGGGCCCTACGAGCAGTACTTC.

V and J are TRBV6-5 and TRBJ2-3; 7 bases map to TRBD2. Per germline, CDR1 MNHEY and CDR2 SVGAGI. The length of the CDR3 is 15 residues. V lost 6 bases to trimming and J lost 3 bases; unmatched junction nucleotides: 9. The CDR3 protein is CASRPGLQFTDTQYF. The CDR3 bases are TGTGCCAGCAGACCGGGACTACAATTTACAGATACGCAGTATTTT.

The chain combines TRBV5-1 with TRBJ2-1, with a weak D call TRBD2 (5 bases). CDR1 and CDR2 from the germline V gene are SGHRS and YFSETQ. CDR3 length equals 15 residues. Trimming shortened V by 9 bases and J by 0 bases, and 16 bases separated the two germline ends. The CDR3, as DNA: TGCGCCACCAAAGACTACCCACTCTCCTACAATGAGCAGTTCTTC. This gives the protein CATKDYPLSYNEQFF.

V gene TRBV6-5 combines with J gene TRBJ1-3; the match to TRBD1 covers 7 bases. The CDR3 spans 15 residues. The V and J ends lost 4 bases and 4 bases, in that order; junction bases with no gene match: 7. From germline, CDR1 is MNHEY and CDR2 SVGAGI. CDR3 DNA: TGTGCCAGCAGTTCCGACAGGGCTCAGGGAAACACCATATATTTT. The encoded protein is CASSSDRAQGNTIYF.

About this clone: The sample holds other DNA sequences that translate to the same CDR3. In DNA, the CDR3 is TGCGCCAGCAGCTTGGCACTAGCGGGGGGAATCCAAGAGACCCAGTACTTC. Translating it yields CASSLALAGGIQETQYF. The chain recombines TRBV5-1 with TRBJ2-5; the match to TRBD2 covers 12 bases. Trimming cost V 0 bases and J 1 base; bases outside gene matches: 4. The CDR3 contains 17 residues. The germline gives CDR1 SGHRS, CDR2 YFSETQ.

This clone was seen only once. V is TRBV7-8 and J is TRBJ2-7, with 11 bases identical to TRBD2. V lost 1 base and J lost 7; bases outside the gene matches: 12. Germline CDR1 is SGHVS and CDR2 is FQNEAQ. This CDR3 spans 17 amino acids. CDR3 DNA: TGTGCCAGCAGCTTAGAACTAGCGGGAGTCGTTTTTCGGGAGCAGTACTTC. It translates to CASSLELAGVVFREQYF.

The chain employs TRBV5-5 and TRBJ1-1; TRBD1 aligns across 9 bases. Looked up from germline, CDR1 is SGHKS and CDR2 is YYEKEE (reference sequence). V lost 2 bases, J lost 0 bases, and 11 bases stayed unmatched. The CDR3 loop spans 18 amino acids. The chain's CDR3 is CASSFYPSDRGLNTEAFF. In nucleotides, the CDR3 is TGTGCCAGCAGCTTTTATCCGTCCGACAGGGGGTTGAACACTGAAGCTTTCTTT.

The chain is built from TRBV21-1 and TRBJ1-5; TRBD1 is the table's D call, not checked against the DNA. TRBV21-1 is assigned pseudogene status. The CDR3 covers 19 residues. The CDR3 DNA reads TGTGCCGACGACAAACGGGGGAGCAGGGGGCGACTTAGCAATCAGCCCCAGCATTTT. This encodes CADDKRGSRGRLSNQPQHF.

The chain is built from TRBV5-4 and TRBJ1-1; tentative D call: TRBD1 (5 bases). The CDR3 has 15 amino acids. Germline-derived CDR1 and CDR2 are SGHNT and YYREEE (reference sequence). V shed 2 bases and J shed 6 bases, with 17 bases lying between them. As DNA, the CDR3 is TGTGCCAGCAGCTTCGCATCGGGGGATTGGGCTGAAGCTTTCTTT. This codes for CASSFASGDWAEAFF.

This clone was seen once. The rearrangement links TRBV28 to TRBJ1-5; tentative D call: TRBD1 (5 bases). V was pared by 5 bases and J by 0 bases, with 14 bases between. The length of the CDR3 is 16 residues. In germline, CDR1 is MDHEN, CDR2 SYDVKM. The CDR3 region has the DNA TGTGCCAGCAGTCCGGACACCTTCTATAGCAATCAGCCCCAGCATTTT. It translates to CASSPDTFYSNQPQHF.